These T cell receptor beta chains were read from a single sample in a study of STAT5B mutations in CD4+ large granular lymphocyte leukemia. This table comes from immunoSEQ multiplex PCR, and its TCRdb copy is limited to in-frame clones, with some not included. The sample shows approximately 30,000 clones, roughly 75% of them seen only once. The specimen sequenced was CD4+ T cells from blood buffy coats. These receptors were obtained from a human donor in good health. Both conserved end residues are part of each CDR3. D genes are given only for firm matches. Only part of the rows carry a size: once, few, many, or a class if the clone is expanded.

D	size	V	J	DNA	CDR3
TRBD1	-	TRBV2	TRBJ2-7	TGTGCCAGCAGAGGGACAGGGGCCTACGAGCAGTACTTC	CASRGTGAYEQYF
-	-	TRBV29-1	TRBJ2-1	TGCAGCGTTGAAGTGCACGACAATGAGCAGTTCTTC	CSVEVHDNEQFF
-	-	TRBV18	TRBJ2-3	TGTGCCAGCTCACCAAGCAAAGCAGATACGCAGTATTTT	CASSPSKADTQYF
-	-	TRBV6-5	TRBJ2-7	TGTGCCAGCAGACACAGGGGATCGGGGGGCGAGCAGTACTTC	CASRHRGSGGEQYF
-	-	TRBV20-1	TRBJ2-1	TGCAGTGCTAGGCTCCTCAATGAGCAGTTCTTC	CSARLLNEQFF
-	-	TRBV12-2	TRBJ2-7	TGTGCAAGTCGCTTAACGGGACTAGCGGGAGGTTCCTACGAGCAGTACTTC	CASRLTGLAGGSYEQYF
-	-	TRBV7-2	TRBJ2-2	TGTGCCAGCAGCTTAGATTTCGGGTCCGGGGAGCTGTTTTTT	CASSLDFGSGELFF
-	-	TRBV7-2	TRBJ2-3	TGTGCCAGCAGCTTGCTCACAGATACGCAGTATTTT	CASSLLTDTQYF
-	-	TRBV30	TRBJ2-7	TGTGCCTGGAGTGTAAATCGGGGGTTCTCCTACGAGCAGTACTTC	CAWSVNRGFSYEQYF
-	-	TRBV7-8	TRBJ1-6	TGTGCCAGCAGCATTAAGACCCCCCTGCGGGTTTCAACCCGCAATTCACCCCTCCACTTT	CASSIKTPLRVSTRNSPLHF
-	-	TRBV19	TRBJ1-5	TGTGCCAGTAGTGATCGGACATATCAGCCCCAGCATTTT	CASSDRTYQPQHF
-	few	TRBV10-1	TRBJ2-7	TGCGCCAGCGGTCGTTCCAGTCCGAATCAGGACTTC	CASGRSSPNQDF
TRBD1	-	TRBV6-5	TRBJ1-1	TGTGCCAGCACCCAAGAGACAGGGGGCACTGAAGCTTTCTTT	CASTQETGGTEAFF
-	-	TRBV9	TRBJ2-7	TGTGCCAGCAACAGGGACTTATCCTACGAGCAGTACTTC	CASNRDLSYEQYF
TRBD2	-	TRBV13	TRBJ2-1	TGTGCCAGCAGCCCGCCGGGTAGCGGGAGTGCGGGCAATGAGCAGTTCTTC	CASSPPGSGSAGNEQFF
-	medium-sized	TRBV29-1	TRBJ2-2	TGCAGCGTTACGGGTACCGGGGAGCTGTTTTTT	CSVTGTGELFF
-	once	TRBV18	TRBJ2-5	TGTGCCAGCTCACCGCTTCGCGAGACCCAGTACTTC	CASSPLRETQYF
TRBD1	-	TRBV29-1	TRBJ1-1	TGCAGCGCTGGAGGGGGCAGCACTGAAGCTTTCTTT	CSAGGGSTEAFF
-	-	TRBV11-3	TRBJ2-1	TGTGCCAGCAGCTCCGGGGAATGGGGTGAGCAGTTCTTC	CASSSGEWGEQFF
-	once	TRBV7-2	TRBJ2-7	TGTGCCAGCAGCTTACCCCTTGCGCGGGTCCACTACGAGCAGTACTTC	CASSLPLARVHYEQYF
-	-	TRBV6-1	TRBJ1-6	TGTGCCACCAACCCAGCGAGGGGTTGGACACCCCTCCACTTT	CATNPARGWTPLHF
-	-	TRBV5-1	TRBJ1-1	TGCGCCAGCAGCTTGGCCAGAAACACTGAAGCTTTCTTT	CASSLARNTEAFF
-	-	TRBV11-3	TRBJ1-1	TGTGCCAGCAGCATGACAGTGGGCACTGAAGCTTTCTTT	CASSMTVGTEAFF
-	-	TRBV5-6	TRBJ2-7	TGTGCCAGCAGCTTGGGACAGCAAACCTACGAGCAGTACTTC	CASSLGQQTYEQYF
TRBD1	-	TRBV6-6	TRBJ2-6	TGTGCCAGCACCCTGACAGGGGGCTCTGGGGCCAACGTCCTGACTTTC	CASTLTGGSGANVLTF
-	-	TRBV7-3	TRBJ1-1	TGTGCCAGCAGCTTTGGGGCCAGGGGAAAGGGCACTGAAGCTTTCTTT	CASSFGARGKGTEAFF
-	few	TRBV2	TRBJ2-1	TGTGCCAGCAGTGCTAATGAGCAGTTCTTC	CASSANEQFF
-	-	TRBV18	TRBJ1-3	TGTGCCAGCTCACCAGTGACAGATTCTCCCGGAAACACCATATATTTT	CASSPVTDSPGNTIYF
-	-	TRBV9	TRBJ2-7	TGTGCCAGCAGCGCTACTGGGGGGCAGGGCTCGCAGTACTTC	CASSATGGQGSQYF